Described below is a single T cell receptor (beta chain) sequence and its context. Its specific antigen is unknown. No clone much larger than this one lies a single base away; base qualities are absent. Libraries came from the immunoSEQ multiplex PCR assay. Following the manufacturer's protocol, the hsTCRB Kit was used to amplify rearranged TCR beta chain sequences. Sequencing of TCRB libraries was carried out on an Illumina MiSeq. The original pipeline was this. The proprietary platform of the kit vendor was used for demultiplexing, trimming and gene mapping. The table comes from immuneACCESS by way of TCRdb, which keeps in-frame sequences with V and J called. Part of the clones is missing from these tables; in studies checked, under half for an unresolved V gene and the rest for unknown reasons. V and J calls and clone size come straight from that table; D and trimming were deduced from the DNA. In all, the sample holds 35,000 to 50,000 clones, and around 93% of those were seen once. The ten top clones hold 3% to 4.5% of the sample.

V is clipped by 7 bases and J by 5 bases, and the sequence between their germline boundaries is 9 bases long. The germline V gene sets CDR1 to MGHDK and CDR2 to SYGVNS. The CDR3 covers 11 residues, taking in both the cysteine and the phenylalanine. This entry keeps only the CDR3 DNA: 33 bases, framed from base 1. This record belongs to a study of a mutant IDH1 vaccine in newly diagnosed glioma (dated by TCRdb to about 2021). Background on the whole study: Patients were given eight vaccinations, in weeks 1, 3, 5, 7, 11, 15, 19 and 23, which matched visits V03 through V10. Before enrollment, patients had received standard therapy of radiotherapy alone, temozolomide alone, or radiochemotherapy with temozolomide; most received the combination. Of the roughly 31 treated patients, around 62% were male and 37.5% were female, and the mean age was approximately 39 years. Six visits were used for peripheral blood collection: V03 (baseline), V05, V07, V10, V12 and V13. For exploratory analyses, longitudinal TCRB deep sequencing was carried out in 25 treated patients wherever samples were available. Vaccination started 4-6 weeks after radiotherapy alone, or was given together with temozolomide cycles in the groups whose treatment included chemotherapy.

General findings and caveats noted by the study authors: Pseudoprogression seemed to be unrelated to changes in the top peripheral T cell clonotypes found by TCRB sequencing. Across multiple MHC alleles, vaccine-induced immune responses were seen in more than 90% of patients. Availability determined which PBMC samples were chosen for TCRB deep sequencing. The authors noted that analyses of patient blood samples could not be reproduced because of sample limitations.

The time point label of this sample denotes: week 23, last vaccination. Each vaccine dose was 300 ug of a 20-mer mutant IDH1 peptide in Montanide, given subcutaneously with topical imiquimod. The donors had newly diagnosed IDH1-mutant astrocytomas of WHO grade 3 or 4 that showed loss of nuclear ATRX. The samples were drawn from NOA16, a multicentre, single-arm, open-label phase I trial in Germany that tested a mutant IDH1 peptide vaccine in humans for the first time. Genomic DNA for TCRB sequencing was extracted from EDTA blood using the DNeasy Blood and Tissue Kit. The clonotype comes from a middle-aged man with glioma. The chain uses TRBV25-1 and TRBJ2-7, with the D gene not clear enough to name. The specimen was PBMCs, collected from a glioma patient whose treatment included an IDH1 peptide vaccine. The CDR3 reads as follows: CASTLYNEQYF. At the DNA level, the sequence is TGTGCCAGCACCCTTTACAACGAGCAGTACTTC.